The 27 T cell receptor beta chains in this list originate from one sample, sequenced in a study of T cells in Graves' hyperthyroidism and ophthalmopathy. Amplified TCR beta CDR3 regions derived from RNA transcripts. First-round RT-PCR targeting the TCR CDR3 was performed with the HTBI primer set. TCRdb reprocessed the multiplex PCR reads via MiXCR and lists one record per CDR3 protein. The table has around 360,000 distinct CDR3 sequences, about 16% seen once. The material sequenced was blood. These receptors originate from a woman aged 55 to 70 with Graves' ophthalmopathy.

This clonotype was counted many times. The chain uses TRBV24-1 and TRBJ2-1, with 8 bases identical to TRBD2. The germline V gene has CDR1 KGHDR and CDR2 SFDVKD. This CDR3 comprises 16 residues. Trimming removed 3 bases from V and 4 bases from J; junction bases left unmatched: 7. DNA of the CDR3: TGTGCCACCAGTGATCCTACTAGCGGAGCTTACAATGAGCAGTTCTTC. This sequence encodes CATSDPTSGAYNEQFF.

This clonotype has a count of ten or more. The CDR3 DNA reads as TGTGCCAGCAGCCATCCCGCACCCCTCAATGAGCAGTTCTTC. It yields the protein CASSHPAPLNEQFF. The chain has TRBV28 and TRBJ2-1; no definite D call. V gave up 6 bases and J gave up 6 bases, with 15 bases separating them. The germline V gene encodes CDR1 MDHEN and CDR2 SYDVKM. This CDR3 contains 14 residues.

To note about this clonotype: Germline and junction disagree at one end, which may indicate a read error. V is TRBV4-2 and J is TRBJ2-3; 7 bases are a match to TRBD2. The germline gives CDR1 LGHNA, CDR2 YNFKEQ. This CDR3 is 16 amino acids long. The CDR3 is CASSQDTSDSTDTRYF. The CDR3 nucleotides are TGTGCCAGCAGCCAGGACACTAGCGACAGCACAGATACGCGGTATTTT.

With regard to this clonotype: Since a much larger clone is just one base distant, this may be a read error. This chain links TRBV10-3 with TRBJ1-1, with 8 bases matching TRBD1. Per germline, CDR1 ENHRY and CDR2 SYGVKD. CDR3 size: 14 residues. The CDR3 reads CAISGVTGVPEALF. The CDR3 region has the DNA TGTGCCATCAGTGGTGTGACAGGGGTCCCTGAAGCTTTATTT.

This clonotype was counted only a few times. The chain links TRBV20-1 to TRBJ1-4; D gene ambiguous. The germline gives CDR1 DFQATT, CDR2 SNEGSKA (reference sequence). Trimming cost V 5 bases and J 0 bases, with 10 bases left between them. The length of the CDR3 is 14 residues. The CDR3 reads CSAPSVPTNEKLFF. CDR3 nucleotides: TGCAGTGCTCCCTCCGTCCCAACTAATGAAAAACTGTTTTTT.

The table lists this clonotype with many counts. The chain carries TRBV30 and TRBJ2-7; D gene ambiguous. Germline V gene lookup returns CDR1 GTSNPN and CDR2 SVGIG (reference sequence). This CDR3 contains 13 residues. With 2 bases removed from V and 3 bases from J, the gap between germline ends came to 11 bases. The CDR3 here is CAWSRQRLYEQYF. The CDR3 DNA follows: TGTGCCTGGAGTCGCCAAAGACTCTACGAGCAGTACTTC.

The V and J genes are TRBV6-4 and TRBJ2-3; a weak D match, TRBD2 (6 bases). V was shortened by 7 bases and J by 2 bases, with 22 bases between the two germline ends. CDR1 and CDR2 from the germline V gene are MRHNA and SNTAGT. This CDR3 contains 17 residues. The CDR3 sequence is CASNPRGSGSYTDTQYF. The CDR3 bases are TGTGCCAGCAACCCGCGGGGTAGCGGTTCCTACACAGATACGCAGTATTTT.

This clonotype was seen only a few times. The J gene is TRBJ1-2, the V gene TRBV29-1; 7 bases line up with TRBD1. The J segment lost 3 bases and the V segment lost 5 bases, leaving 9 bases of the junction unmatched. The CDR3 has 14 amino acids. Germline CDR1 is SQVTM and CDR2 is ANQGSEA. This chain's CDR3 is CSVPRRQGDYGYTF. The CDR3 nucleotides are TGCAGCGTTCCCCGAAGACAGGGAGACTATGGCTACACCTTC.

This chain links TRBV9 with TRBJ2-7; 9 bases match TRBD1. J lost 2 bases, V lost 4 bases, and 10 bases had no gene match. The CDR3 has 16 amino acids. Germline assignment: CDR1 SGDLS and CDR2 YYNGEE. CDR3 DNA sequence: TGTGCCAGCAGCATGCGAGGGGGACAGGGACCCTACGAGCAGTACTTC. As protein: CASSMRGGQGPYEQYF. The whole variable domain, filled in from reference TRBV9 and TRBJ2-7, reads DSGVTQTPKHLITATGQRVTLRCSPRSGDLSVYWYQQSLDQGLQFLIQYYNGEERAKGNILERFSAQQFPDLHSELNLSSLELGDSALYFCASSMRGGQGPYEQYFGPGTRLTVT.

This clonotype has just a few counts. V and J are TRBV6-1 and TRBJ1-1; maybe TRBD1 (6 bases). Germline V gene lookup returns CDR1 MNHNS and CDR2 SASEGT. The CDR3 runs to 14 residues. Trimming removed 7 bases from V and 1 base from J, with 13 bases in between. CDR3 bases: TGTGCCAGCACTTTAGGACAGCAGAACACTGAAGCTTTCTTT. Translating it yields CASTLGQQNTEAFF.

This clonotype has at least ten counts. The CDR3 DNA is TGTGCCAGCAGCCTTAATAGCCTGACAGGGGGCATCTATGGCTACACCTTC. The encoded protein is CASSLNSLTGGIYGYTF. The chain carries TRBV27 and TRBJ1-2; 10 nucleotides match TRBD1. The J segment lost 4 bases and the V segment lost 6 bases, leaving 14 bases of the junction unmatched. The CDR3 consists of 17 residues. Germline CDR1 reads MNHEY; CDR2 reads SMNVEV (reference sequence).

This clonotype was counted a few times. The CDR3 here is CASSLATGGSKNIQYF. The CDR3 bases are TGTGCCAGCAGCTTAGCGACAGGGGGGTCCAAAAACATTCAGTACTTC. V is TRBV7-9 and J is TRBJ2-4; 9 bases agree with TRBD1. Trimming cost V 0 bases and J 2 bases; bases outside gene matches: 2. The CDR3 totals 16 residues. Germline-derived CDR1 and CDR2 are SEHNR and FQNEAQ (reference sequence).

This clonotype was seen more than once but under ten times. The rearrangement uses TRBV9 and TRBJ1-3; 8 nucleotides line up with TRBD1. This CDR3 spans 14 amino acids. The V gene's germline CDR1 is SGDLS and CDR2 YYNGEE. With V trimmed by 2 bases and J by 9 bases, 7 bases remained unmatched. CDR3 nucleotide sequence: TGTGCCAGCAGCGTCGGGACAGGCGGGAGCACCATATATTTT. This sequence encodes CASSVGTGGSTIYF.

This clonotype was seen at least ten times. The chain uses TRBV12-3 or TRBV12-4 and TRBJ2-7; no clear D. V dropped 5 bases and J dropped 4 bases, with 6 bases sitting between them. This CDR3 region has 11 residues. In DNA form, the CDR3 reads TGTGCCAGCAGTCCCCGGTACGAGCAGTACTTC. It codes for CASSPRYEQYF.

This chain joins TRBV9 and TRBJ2-6; 8 nucleotides match TRBD2. Germline CDR1 is SGDLS and CDR2 is YYNGEE. The CDR3 contains 20 residues. V dropped 0 bases and J dropped 2; count of bases not matched to a gene: 13. DNA of the CDR3: TGTGCCAGCAGCGTAGTGGGGGGCTGGACTAGCAAGGCTGGGGCCAACGTCCTGACTTTC. Its translation: CASSVVGGWTSKAGANVLTF.

This clonotype was picked up many times. This rearrangement joins TRBV20-1 to TRBJ2-7; no clear D gene. Deletions cut 3 bases from V and 2 bases from J, with 17 bases between. The CDR3 is made up of 15 amino acids. Germline loops: CDR1 DFQATT, CDR2 SNEGSKA (reference sequence). The CDR3 sequence: CSASADATAPYEQYF. DNA for the CDR3: TGCAGTGCTAGTGCCGATGCGACCGCTCCCTACGAGCAGTACTTC.

The J gene is TRBJ1-3, the V gene TRBV25-1, with TRBD1 identical over 8 bases. Trimming removed 7 bases from V and 5 bases from J; junction bases left unmatched: 13. Germline CDR1 reads MGHDK; CDR2 reads SYGVNS. The CDR3 covers 16 residues. CDR3 nucleotides: TGTGCCAGCACCCCCGGGGGACAGGCCTTAAGAAACACCATATATTTT. It encodes CASTPGGQALRNTIYF.

This clonotype was seen at least ten times. CDR3 DNA sequence: TGCGCCAGCAGCTTGGAGGGGGGGTACCAGCCCCAGCATTTT. Its protein is CASSLEGGYQPQHF. V is TRBV5-1 and J is TRBJ1-5; D is perhaps TRBD1 (6 bases). Germline CDR1 SGHRS, CDR2 YFSETQ. The V gene lost 0 bases and the J gene lost 7 bases, with 11 bases spanning the gap. The CDR3 sequence is 14 residues long.

At least ten counts were recorded for this clonotype. The chain employs TRBV10-3 and TRBJ2-5; 7 nucleotides line up with TRBD1. Germline lookup yields CDR1 ENHRY and CDR2 SYGVKD. V dropped 9 bases and J dropped 5; count of bases not matched to a gene: 9. The CDR3 length is 13 residues. DNA of the CDR3: TGTGCCATTTCGACAGGGCCAGGGGAGACCCAGTACTTC. This translates into CAISTGPGETQYF.

This clonotype was detected ten times or more. The chain carries TRBV28 and TRBJ1-5, with D unclear. V lost 3 bases, J lost 5 bases, and 11 bases lay in between. CDR1 and CDR2 (germline): MDHEN, SYDVKM. The CDR3 is made up of 14 amino acids. This chain's CDR3 is CASSLVGTYQPQHF. The CDR3 nucleotides read TGTGCCAGCAGTTTGGTCGGTACTTATCAGCCCCAGCATTTT. Full variable domain (missing parts from reference TRBV28 and TRBJ1-5): DVKVTQSSRYLVKRTGEKVFLECVQDMDHENMFWYRQDPGLGLRLIYFSYDVKMKEKGDIPEGYSVSREKKERFSLILESASTNQTSMYLCASSLVGTYQPQHFGDGTRLSIL.

This clonotype has a count of ten or more. An end of the junction differs from the germline gene, which may be a read error. The J gene is TRBJ2-7, the V gene TRBV18; 9 positions agree with TRBD2. This CDR3 is 14 amino acids long. Looked up from germline, CDR1 is KGHSH and CDR2 is LQKENI. This CDR3 reads CASSFGTSSDEQYF. The CDR3 DNA follows: TGTGCCAGCTCTTTCGGGACTAGCTCCGACGAGCAGTACTTC.

This clonotype was counted many times. The CDR3 sequence: CASSLVQGYTEAFF. Here the CDR3 DNA reads TGTGCCAGCAGCTTAGTACAGGGATACACTGAAGCTTTCTTT. The J gene is TRBJ1-1, the V gene TRBV11-2, with D possibly being TRBD1 (6 bases). Germline V gene lookup returns CDR1 SGHAT and CDR2 FQNNGV. CDR3 length: 14 amino acids. V lost 1 base to trimming and J lost 3 bases, with 9 bases between them.

This clonotype was observed a few times. The chain is built from TRBV12-3 or TRBV12-4 and TRBJ2-7, with 8 positions matching TRBD2. The CDR3 length is 14 residues. V was clipped by 6 bases and J by 4 bases; unmatched bases: 8. The CDR3 DNA reads as TGTGCCAGCAGCACGGGAGGGGGAAAGTACGAGCAGTACTTC. Its protein product is CASSTGGGKYEQYF.

The rearrangement uses TRBV28 and TRBJ1-2; the D gene is possibly TRBD1 (6 bases). CDR1 MDHEN and CDR2 SYDVKM come from the germline V gene. The germline V and J ends were trimmed by 6 bases and 0 bases, with 11 bases remaining between them. The CDR3 runs to 14 residues. The CDR3 sequence is CASSTGPPNYGYTF. The CDR3 bases are TGTGCCAGCAGCACAGGGCCGCCTAACTATGGCTACACCTTC.

With regard to this clonotype: Possible read error: a much larger clone is one base away. This rearrangement joins TRBV12-3 or TRBV12-4 to TRBJ2-3, with TRBD2 matching 11 bases. The CDR3 spans 15 residues. This CDR3 is CVSSFGTSGTDTQYF. CDR3 in DNA: TGTGTCAGCAGTTTTGGGACTAGCGGTACAGATACGCAGTATTTT.

This clonotype was found many times. The chain carries TRBV28 and TRBJ2-1; D may be TRBD2 (5 bases). V was clipped by 8 bases and J by 1 base, with 15 bases between them. The CDR3 is 15 residues long. Germline V lookup: CDR1 MDHEN, CDR2 SYDVKM. Written as DNA, the CDR3 is TGTGCCAGCTCCTCAACTAGTTGGTCCTACAATGAGCAGTTCTTC. This encodes CASSSTSWSYNEQFF.

Ten or more counts support this clonotype. The gene calls are TRBV5-1 and TRBJ1-1; 10 bases agree with TRBD1. The CDR3 totals 15 residues. Per the germline V gene, CDR1 is SGHRS and CDR2 is YFSETQ. The J segment lost 11 bases and the V segment lost 4 bases, leaving 14 bases of the junction unmatched. CDR3 region: CASSVSGTGVSGAFF. The CDR3 nucleotides are TGCGCCAGCAGCGTTTCCGGGACAGGGGTGTCGGGGGCTTTCTTT.